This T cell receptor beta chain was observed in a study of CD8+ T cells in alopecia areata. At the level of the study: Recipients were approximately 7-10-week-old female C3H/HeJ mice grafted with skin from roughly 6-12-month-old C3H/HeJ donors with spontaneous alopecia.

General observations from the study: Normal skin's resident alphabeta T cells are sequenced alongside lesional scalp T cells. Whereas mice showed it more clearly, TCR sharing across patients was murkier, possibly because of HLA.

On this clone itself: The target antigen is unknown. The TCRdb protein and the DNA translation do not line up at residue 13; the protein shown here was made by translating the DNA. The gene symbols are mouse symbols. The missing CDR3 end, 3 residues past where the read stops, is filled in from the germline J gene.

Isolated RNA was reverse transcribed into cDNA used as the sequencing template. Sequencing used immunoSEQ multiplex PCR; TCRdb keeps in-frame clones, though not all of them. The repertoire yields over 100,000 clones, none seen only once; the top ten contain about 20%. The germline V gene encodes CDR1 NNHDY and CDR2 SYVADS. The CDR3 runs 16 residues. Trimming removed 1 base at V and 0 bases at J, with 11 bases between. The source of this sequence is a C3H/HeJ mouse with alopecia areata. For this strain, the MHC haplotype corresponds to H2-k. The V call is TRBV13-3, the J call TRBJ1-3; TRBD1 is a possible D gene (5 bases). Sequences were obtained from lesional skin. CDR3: CASSDLDKPSGNTLYF. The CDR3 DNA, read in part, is TGTGCCAGCAGTGATCTGGACAAACCTTCTGGAAATACG.